A selection of T cell receptor beta chains follows, all from one sample in a study of shared clonotypes between healthy human individuals. Profiling relied on immunoSEQ multiplex PCR, and the TCRdb table lists in-frame clones only, not all of them. The table records a few million clones, approximately 92% of them present only once. Material: naive CD4+ T cells sorted from blood. These receptors were collected from a man aged 18 to 29 in good health. CDR3s include the opening cysteine and the closing phenylalanine or tryptophan. The order of the fields is CDR3 DNA, CDR3 protein, V gene, D gene, clone size, J gene. The D gene is left open where the match is weak. A row's size may be missing; if present it is once, few, many or a size class.

CDR3nt: TGTGCCAGCAGCGGGACAGTCGCCAAAAACATTCAGTACTTC; CDR3aa: CASSGTVAKNIQYF; v_gene: TRBV7-9; d_gene: TRBD1; abundance: .; j_gene: TRBJ2-4
CDR3nt: TGCAGCGTCAGACAGGGGAATAATTCACCCCTCCACTTT; CDR3aa: CSVRQGNNSPLHF; v_gene: TRBV29-1; d_gene: TRBD1; abundance: .; j_gene: TRBJ1-6
CDR3nt: TGTGCCATCAGCCGGGACATGAGCACTGAAGCTTTCTTT; CDR3aa: CAISRDMSTEAFF; v_gene: TRBV10-3; d_gene: .; abundance: .; j_gene: TRBJ1-1
CDR3nt: TGTGCCAGCAGTTACGGGACTAGCGGGGTGGAGCAGTACTTC; CDR3aa: CASSYGTSGVEQYF; v_gene: TRBV6-5; d_gene: TRBD2; abundance: .; j_gene: TRBJ2-7
CDR3nt: TGTGCCACCAGCATAGGGGAGGGATACGAGCAGTACTTC; CDR3aa: CATSIGEGYEQYF; v_gene: TRBV15; d_gene: TRBD2; abundance: .; j_gene: TRBJ2-7
CDR3nt: TGTGCCAGCAGCTTAGGGGTTGGAGGGGTTTCCACAGATACGCAGTATTTT; CDR3aa: CASSLGVGGVSTDTQYF; v_gene: TRBV11-3; d_gene: .; abundance: .; j_gene: TRBJ2-3
CDR3nt: TGTGCCAGCAGTGATTACAGGGTGGTGAGTCAGCCCCAGCATTTT; CDR3aa: CASSDYRVVSQPQHF; v_gene: TRBV2; d_gene: .; abundance: few; j_gene: TRBJ1-5
CDR3nt: TGTGCCAGTAGTACCCCCGGGACTAGAGGACTAGATACGCAGTATTTT; CDR3aa: CASSTPGTRGLDTQYF; v_gene: TRBV19; d_gene: TRBD2; abundance: .; j_gene: TRBJ2-3
CDR3nt: TGTGCCTGGTCGCCAACTAGCTCCTATAATTCACCCCTCCACTTT; CDR3aa: CAWSPTSSYNSPLHF; v_gene: TRBV30; d_gene: .; abundance: .; j_gene: TRBJ1-6
CDR3nt: TGTGCCTGGAGTTCCCAGGGGTACAATGAGCAGTTCTTC; CDR3aa: CAWSSQGYNEQFF; v_gene: TRBV30; d_gene: .; abundance: .; j_gene: TRBJ2-1
CDR3nt: TGCGCCAGCAGCCTCCAGTTTAGCACAGATACGCAGTATTTT; CDR3aa: CASSLQFSTDTQYF; v_gene: TRBV5-1; d_gene: .; abundance: .; j_gene: TRBJ2-3
CDR3nt: TGCGCCAGCAGCAAGACAGGGTATCAGCCCCAGCATTTT; CDR3aa: CASSKTGYQPQHF; v_gene: TRBV5-1; d_gene: TRBD1; abundance: .; j_gene: TRBJ1-5
CDR3nt: TGCGCCAGCAGCACCTACCGGGACAGGCAGGGCAATCAGCCCCAGCATTTT; CDR3aa: CASSTYRDRQGNQPQHF; v_gene: TRBV5-1; d_gene: TRBD1; abundance: .; j_gene: TRBJ1-5
CDR3nt: TGCGCCAGCAGCTTGGATGCAACTAATGAAAAACTGTTTTTT; CDR3aa: CASSLDATNEKLFF; v_gene: TRBV5-1; d_gene: .; abundance: few; j_gene: TRBJ1-4
CDR3nt: TGCGCCAGCAGCACCTCGACAGGGCATGCCGGGGAGCTGTTTTTT; CDR3aa: CASSTSTGHAGELFF; v_gene: TRBV5-1; d_gene: TRBD1; abundance: once; j_gene: TRBJ2-2
CDR3nt: TGCAGCGTTCCCGCTCACCGGACCGCGGCGAGAGGGGAGCTGTTTTTT; CDR3aa: CSVPAHRTAARGELFF; v_gene: TRBV29-1; d_gene: .; abundance: .; j_gene: TRBJ2-2
CDR3nt: TGTGCCAGCAGCTTAAGAAGAGGGGTTGGTATGCACACCGGGGAGCTGTTTTTT; CDR3aa: CASSLRRGVGMHTGELFF; v_gene: TRBV7-2; d_gene: .; abundance: .; j_gene: TRBJ2-2
CDR3nt: TGTGCCAGCAGCAGCCCCCGGTTGAAGTACGAGCAGTACTTC; CDR3aa: CASSSPRLKYEQYF; v_gene: TRBV11-2; d_gene: .; abundance: .; j_gene: TRBJ2-7
CDR3nt: TGTGCCAGCAGCTTTGATTCCGAGTACGAGCAGTACTTC; CDR3aa: CASSFDSEYEQYF; v_gene: TRBV7-9; d_gene: .; abundance: .; j_gene: TRBJ2-7
CDR3nt: TGTGCCAGCAGTCCCCGGATTCGGGGCTACGAGCAGTACTTC; CDR3aa: CASSPRIRGYEQYF; v_gene: TRBV28; d_gene: .; abundance: .; j_gene: TRBJ2-7
CDR3nt: TGTGCCAGCAGCTTTGCGAACACCGGGGAGCTGTTTTTT; CDR3aa: CASSFANTGELFF; v_gene: TRBV11-2; d_gene: .; abundance: .; j_gene: TRBJ2-2
CDR3nt: TGTGCCAGCAGTTACCATACAGGGTCAGATACGCAGTATTTT; CDR3aa: CASSYHTGSDTQYF; v_gene: TRBV6-6; d_gene: .; abundance: .; j_gene: TRBJ2-3
CDR3nt: TGTGCCAGCAGTGATACCTACATACCCTACGAGCAGTACTTC; CDR3aa: CASSDTYIPYEQYF; v_gene: TRBV2; d_gene: .; abundance: .; j_gene: TRBJ2-7
CDR3nt: TGTGCCAGCTCACCTATCCGGGACTTGGGCGAGCAGTACTTC; CDR3aa: CASSPIRDLGEQYF; v_gene: TRBV18; d_gene: .; abundance: .; j_gene: TRBJ2-7
CDR3nt: TGTGCCAGCAGCTTAATGGTGGAGGGCTCTGGAAACACCATATATTTT; CDR3aa: CASSLMVEGSGNTIYF; v_gene: TRBV7-9; d_gene: .; abundance: .; j_gene: TRBJ1-3
CDR3nt: TGTGCCAGCAGTTACAAGAAACAGAAAAACACTGAAGCTTTCTTT; CDR3aa: CASSYKKQKNTEAFF; v_gene: TRBV6-5; d_gene: .; abundance: .; j_gene: TRBJ1-1
CDR3nt: TGTGCCAGCAGCGTAGGGTGGGCAGGGGGCTACGAGCAGTACTTC; CDR3aa: CASSVGWAGGYEQYF; v_gene: TRBV9; d_gene: TRBD1; abundance: once; j_gene: TRBJ2-7
CDR3nt: TGTGCCAGCACCCAAAACGACAGGGGGTTTGGGAATGAGCAGTTCTTC; CDR3aa: CASTQNDRGFGNEQFF; v_gene: TRBV18; d_gene: TRBD1; abundance: once; j_gene: TRBJ2-1
CDR3nt: TGTGCCAGCAGTTACGGGCTGTCTGGAAACACCATATATTTT; CDR3aa: CASSYGLSGNTIYF; v_gene: TRBV6-5; d_gene: .; abundance: .; j_gene: TRBJ1-3
CDR3nt: TGCGCCAGCAGTGAGTCTTCAGCGGGGGGGGCAGATACGCAGTATTTT; CDR3aa: CASSESSAGGADTQYF; v_gene: TRBV10-1; d_gene: TRBD2; abundance: .; j_gene: TRBJ2-3
CDR3nt: TGTGCCAGCAGCTTAGACGGGGACTACGAGCAGTACTTC; CDR3aa: CASSLDGDYEQYF; v_gene: TRBV11-2; d_gene: .; abundance: .; j_gene: TRBJ2-7
CDR3nt: TGTGCCAGCAGCGCCGGACAGGGGGCGCAGGGCGAGCAGTACTTC; CDR3aa: CASSAGQGAQGEQYF; v_gene: TRBV9; d_gene: TRBD1; abundance: few; j_gene: TRBJ2-7
CDR3nt: TGCGCCAGCAGCTTGGGACTAGCGGGGCACTACGAGCAGTACTTC; CDR3aa: CASSLGLAGHYEQYF; v_gene: TRBV5-1; d_gene: TRBD2; abundance: .; j_gene: TRBJ2-7
CDR3nt: TGTGCCAGCAGCCCCAGCCATTACAATGAGCAGTTCTTC; CDR3aa: CASSPSHYNEQFF; v_gene: TRBV7-9; d_gene: .; abundance: once; j_gene: TRBJ2-1
CDR3nt: TGTGCCACCAGCAGAGCTGGAACCGGAAACACCATATATTTT; CDR3aa: CATSRAGTGNTIYF; v_gene: TRBV15; d_gene: .; abundance: .; j_gene: TRBJ1-3
CDR3nt: TGTGCCAGCAGTCCTTCCTCGACAGTCTATGGCTACACCTTC; CDR3aa: CASSPSSTVYGYTF; v_gene: TRBV6-5; d_gene: .; abundance: .; j_gene: TRBJ1-2
CDR3nt: TGTGCCAGCAGGCGGGTAGCGGGGGGAAATGAGCAGTTCTTC; CDR3aa: CASRRVAGGNEQFF; v_gene: TRBV6-1; d_gene: TRBD2; abundance: .; j_gene: TRBJ2-1
CDR3nt: TGCGCCAGCAGCTTGATCCCCGGGCGAGGGGCTAGCGGGGGGGCCCGGGAGACCCAGTACTTC; CDR3aa: CASSLIPGRGASGGARETQYF; v_gene: TRBV5-1; d_gene: TRBD2; abundance: once; j_gene: TRBJ2-5
CDR3nt: TGTGCCATCACTCGGGGAGGGACTGGGGCCAACGTCCTGACTTTC; CDR3aa: CAITRGGTGANVLTF; v_gene: TRBV10-3; d_gene: TRBD2; abundance: .; j_gene: TRBJ2-6
CDR3nt: TGTGCCAGCTCACTTCTGACTAGCGGGGCTACCCCCACCAAAGAGACCCAGTACTTC; CDR3aa: CASSLLTSGATPTKETQYF; v_gene: TRBV18; d_gene: TRBD2; abundance: .; j_gene: TRBJ2-5
CDR3nt: TGTGCCAGCAGCCAAGTTGGGCAGGGTAATTCACCCCTCCACTTT; CDR3aa: CASSQVGQGNSPLHF; v_gene: TRBV4-2; d_gene: .; abundance: .; j_gene: TRBJ1-6
CDR3nt: TGTGCCAGCAAAGGGGTTTCAGATACGCAGTATTTT; CDR3aa: CASKGVSDTQYF; v_gene: TRBV6-5; d_gene: .; abundance: .; j_gene: TRBJ2-3
CDR3nt: TGTGCCAGCACCATCGGGACAGCGAACACCGGGGAGCTGTTTTTT; CDR3aa: CASTIGTANTGELFF; v_gene: TRBV11-2; d_gene: TRBD1; abundance: .; j_gene: TRBJ2-2
CDR3nt: TGTGCCTGGAGTGTATCGACTTCTCAAGGGACCCAGTACTTC; CDR3aa: CAWSVSTSQGTQYF; v_gene: TRBV30; d_gene: .; abundance: .; j_gene: TRBJ2-5
CDR3nt: TGTGCCAGCATTGGGGGGACCTACGAGCAGTACTTC; CDR3aa: CASIGGTYEQYF; v_gene: TRBV6-6; d_gene: .; abundance: .; j_gene: TRBJ2-7
CDR3nt: TGTGCCAGCAGTTTCCCCCCCGGGACTGGCTCCTACGAGCAGTACTTC; CDR3aa: CASSFPPGTGSYEQYF; v_gene: TRBV7-2; d_gene: .; abundance: .; j_gene: TRBJ2-7
CDR3nt: TGTGCCAGCAGCTCAGTTAGCGGGGGGGTTACGCAGTATTTT; CDR3aa: CASSSVSGGVTQYF; v_gene: TRBV9; d_gene: TRBD2; abundance: .; j_gene: TRBJ2-3
CDR3nt: TGCAGTGCGGGGAATAGTGAGCAGTTCTTC; CDR3aa: CSAGNSEQFF; v_gene: TRBV20-1; d_gene: .; abundance: once; j_gene: TRBJ2-1
CDR3nt: TGTGCCAGCAGTGAACAGCTAAGGAACACTGAAGCTTTCTTT; CDR3aa: CASSEQLRNTEAFF; v_gene: TRBV2; d_gene: .; abundance: few; j_gene: TRBJ1-1
CDR3nt: TGTGCCAGCAGTGGTGCCGGGACAAGTAATCAGCCCCAGCATTTT; CDR3aa: CASSGAGTSNQPQHF; v_gene: TRBV25-1; d_gene: .; abundance: .; j_gene: TRBJ1-5
CDR3nt: TGTGCCACAGCCGGGACGGGAGATGTAGAAGCTTTCTTT; CDR3aa: CATAGTGDVEAFF; v_gene: TRBV30; d_gene: .; abundance: few; j_gene: TRBJ1-1
CDR3nt: TGCAGTGAGGACCAAGAGACCCAGTACTTC; CDR3aa: CSEDQETQYF; v_gene: TRBV20-1; d_gene: .; abundance: .; j_gene: TRBJ2-5
CDR3nt: TGCGCCAGCAGCTTTACGCGTCTAGGGAAATCTGGGGCCAACGTCCTGACTTTC; CDR3aa: CASSFTRLGKSGANVLTF; v_gene: TRBV5-1; d_gene: .; abundance: .; j_gene: TRBJ2-6
CDR3nt: TGTGCCAGTAGGGGGACCGCCCGGGCTGAAAAACTGTTTTTT; CDR3aa: CASRGTARAEKLFF; v_gene: TRBV19; d_gene: .; abundance: once; j_gene: TRBJ1-4